The source of this T cell receptor (beta chain) is a study of tissue T cells after allogeneic stem cell transplantation. General observations from the study: Limitations included a small, clinically heterogeneous cohort and limited sampling depth. Motif-based clustering found tissue-specific repertoire signatures shared across patients, though few clones were shared.

Germline lookup yields CDR1 GTSNPN and CDR2 SVGIG (reference sequence). The ends were cut back, 0 bases at V and 8 bases at J, with 10 bases in the middle. The CDR3 has 12 residues. As regards this clone: Antigen unknown.

The table came from immunoSEQ multiplex PCR; TCRdb's copy has only in-frame clones and leaves some out. The sample comprises 8,500 to 10,000 clones, 56% of which are singletons, and approximately 18% rests with the top ten. V gene TRBV30 combines with J gene TRBJ1-2; D not certain. Sequencing was performed on tissue from the jejunum, taken at autopsy. This sequence was found in a female donor aged 60 or older with lung cancer. The CDR3 sequence: CAWSVPGWGYTF. CDR3 sequence (DNA): TGTGCCTGGAGTGTACCTGGTTGGGGCTACACCTTC.